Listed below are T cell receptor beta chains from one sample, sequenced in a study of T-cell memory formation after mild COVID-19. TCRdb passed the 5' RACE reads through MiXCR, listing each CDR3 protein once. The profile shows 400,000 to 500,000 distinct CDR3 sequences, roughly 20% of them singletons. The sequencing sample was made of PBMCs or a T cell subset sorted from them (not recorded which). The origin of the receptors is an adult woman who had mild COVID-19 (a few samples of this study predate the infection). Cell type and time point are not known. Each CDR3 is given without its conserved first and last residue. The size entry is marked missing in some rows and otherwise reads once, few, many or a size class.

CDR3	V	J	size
ASTWGSATGELF	TRBV5-4	TRBJ2-2	few
ATYDSDEQY	TRBV2	TRBJ2-7	NA
SAREGARGTEAF	TRBV20-1	TRBJ1-1	NA
ASSHIGLAGGPYEQY	TRBV4-3	TRBJ2-7	few
ASSLSLTGIFYEQY	TRBV7-8	TRBJ2-7	few
ASSQPTWAGELF	TRBV3-1	TRBJ2-2	few
ASSPLDRVSYEQY	TRBV27	TRBJ2-7	few
ASRSIGRNSHEQY	TRBV11-2	TRBJ2-7	NA
ASSLGRGGEKLF	TRBV11-2	TRBJ1-4	NA
ASSSDRDNYGYT	TRBV6-6	TRBJ1-2	few
ASSSKREDTDTQY	TRBV5-4	TRBJ2-3	few
ASSPRTGGGTDTQY	TRBV18	TRBJ2-3	NA
SARGLGREGRTDTQY	TRBV20-1	TRBJ2-3	NA
SARETGSSNQPQH	TRBV20-1	TRBJ1-5	once
SVATGYEQY	TRBV29-1	TRBJ2-7	few